A single sample gave rise to the 20 T cell receptor beta chains below, sequenced in a study of OX40 agonist ivuxolimab in advanced cancers. Clones were sequenced by immunoSEQ multiplex PCR, and TCRdb holds only the in-frame ones, with some missing. The sample records about 120,000 clones, roughly 95% being singletons. Sequencing used CD4+ or CD8+ T cells sorted from blood, obtained in a trial of the OX40 agonist ivuxolimab. The receptors stem from an adult with an advanced solid tumor such as melanoma, head and neck, liver or kidney cancer.

V is TRBV14 and J is TRBJ1-1; perhaps TRBD1 as D (5 bases). Germline CDR1 SGHDN, CDR2 FVKESK. The germline V and J ends were trimmed by 6 bases and 3 bases, with 17 bases remaining between them. This CDR3 has 15 amino acids. The CDR3 sequence is CASRHIDSTYTEAFF. The DNA of the CDR3 is TGTGCCAGCAGACATATTGACAGTACTTACACTGAAGCTTTCTTT. The whole variable domain, filled in from reference TRBV14 and TRBJ1-1, reads EAGVTQFPSHSVIEKGQTVTLRCDPISGHDNLYWYRRVMGKEIKFLLHFVKESKQDESGMPNNRFLAERTGGTYSTLKVQPAELEDSGVYFCASRHIDSTYTEAFFGQGTRLTVV.

This sequence joins TRBV28 and TRBJ1-1; 8 nucleotides agree with TRBD1. The CDR3 covers 15 residues. Germline V lookup: CDR1 MDHEN, CDR2 SYDVKM. V was pared by 5 bases and J by 5 bases, with 10 bases of the junction left unmatched. This CDR3 reads CASSGNRGYRTEAFF. The CDR3 DNA follows: TGTGCCAGCAGTGGGAACAGGGGGTATCGGACTGAAGCTTTCTTT.

The chain couples TRBV19 to TRBJ1-4; 12 bases match TRBD1. The length of the CDR3 is 16 residues. Germline CDR1 LNHDA, CDR2 SQIVND (reference sequence). Trimming removed 5 bases from V and 6 bases from J; junction bases left unmatched: 7. The DNA for the CDR3 is TGTGCCAGTAGTCCGCGGGACAGGGGGCAGGATGAAAAACTGTTTTTT. Amino acids: CASSPRDRGQDEKLFF.

This clone was detected only once. Distinct nucleotide sequences in the sample also encode this CDR3. The V and J genes are TRBV28 and TRBJ1-2; D might be TRBD1 (5 bases). Looked up from germline, CDR1 is MDHEN and CDR2 is SYDVKM. Trimming took off 4 bases at V and 2 bases at J, with 11 bases between the two ends. The CDR3 is 14 amino acids. The CDR3 is CASSSGGANYGYTF. In nucleotides, the CDR3 is TGTGCCAGCAGTTCGGGCGGGGCGAACTATGGCTACACCTTC.

CDR3 loop: CASKTSGTDTQYF. DNA of the CDR3: TGTGCCAGCAAAACTAGCGGGACAGATACGCAGTATTTT. The chain carries TRBV2 and TRBJ2-3; 9 nucleotides match TRBD2. The ends lost 7 bases at V and 3 bases at J; junction bases unmatched: 2. The CDR3 loop spans 13 amino acids. Germline CDR1 and CDR2: SNHLY and FYNNEI.

The rearrangement links TRBV6-1 to TRBJ2-3; D possibly corresponds to TRBD2 (6 bases). From germline, CDR1 is MNHNS and CDR2 SASEGT. The CDR3 spans 15 residues. Between the trimmed V and J ends, which lost 3 bases and 4 bases, there was a span of 14 bases. The CDR3 region is CASSETRSSADTQYF. The CDR3, as DNA: TGTGCCAGCAGTGAGACTAGAAGTTCCGCAGATACGCAGTATTTT.

The rearrangement links TRBV30 to TRBJ1-2, with TRBD1 as a possible D gene (5 bases). The CDR3 length is 20 residues. V gave up 2 bases and J gave up 4 bases, with 32 bases separating them. CDR1 is GTSNPN and CDR2 is SVGIG in the germline V gene (reference sequence). CDR3 bases: TGTGCCTGGAGTCGGAGTCCTGGAGGTACCGGACCCAGGGATTCCTATGGCTACACCTTC. This translates into CAWSRSPGGTGPRDSYGYTF.

The chain is built from TRBV7-6 and TRBJ2-3; 11 bases map to TRBD2. The germline V gene encodes CDR1 SGHVS and CDR2 FNYEAQ. The V and J ends lost 1 base and 6 bases, in that order; junction bases with no gene match: 18. CDR3 length equals 20 residues. The CDR3 sequence: CASSLVRRLAGGRGADTQYF. DNA for the CDR3: TGTGCCAGCAGCTTAGTACGCCGGCTAGCGGGGGGCCGGGGGGCGGATACGCAGTATTTT.

The rearrangement links TRBV13 to TRBJ1-1, with TRBD1 matching over 9 bases. The V segment lost 5 bases and the J segment 8 bases; nucleotides outside the gene matches: 6. The CDR3 runs to 13 residues. The germline CDR1 and CDR2 sequences are PRHDT and FYEKMQ (reference sequence). In DNA form, the CDR3 reads TGTGCCAGCAGCACCAGGACAGGGGTGGAAGCTTTCTTT. It encodes CASSTRTGVEAFF. Combining the CDR3 with reference TRBV13 and TRBJ1-1 gives the whole variable domain AAGVIQSPRHLIKEKRETATLKCYPIPRHDTVYWYQQGPGQDPQFLISFYEKMQSDKGSIPDRFSAQQFSDYHSELNMSSLELGDSALYFCASSTRTGVEAFFGQGTRLTVV.

This sequence joins TRBV28 and TRBJ1-4, with a possible D match to TRBD1 (5 bases). CDR3 length equals 16 residues. Germline V gives CDR1 MDHEN, CDR2 SYDVKM. V shed 4 bases and J shed 5 bases, with 17 bases lying between them. The CDR3 loop is CASSSAGEGINEKLFF. Written as DNA, the CDR3 is TGTGCCAGCAGTTCGGCGGGGGAGGGGATAAATGAAAAACTGTTTTTT.

Note on this clone: The sample contains more than one DNA sequence encoding this CDR3. The V gene is TRBV9, the J gene TRBJ2-1, with TRBD2 matching over 7 bases. This CDR3 region has 15 residues. Germline CDR1 SGDLS, CDR2 YYNGEE. J lost 3 bases, V lost 0 bases, and 3 bases had no gene match. CDR3 nucleotide sequence: TGTGCCAGCAGCGTAGATGGCGGGAGCTACAATGAGCAGTTCTTC. It is translated as CASSVDGGSYNEQFF.

The chain is built from TRBV7-9 and TRBJ2-5; the D is unclear. This CDR3 has 15 residues. The V and J ends lost 2 bases and 1 base respectively, with 11 bases between them. Per germline, CDR1 SEHNR and CDR2 FQNEAQ (reference sequence). For the CDR3, the DNA is TGTGCCAGCAGCTTACAAGGGCACAGCCAAGAGACCCAGTACTTC. Protein: CASSLQGHSQETQYF.

To note about this clone: A junction boundary mismatches the germline segment, possibly from a read error. The chain uses TRBV30 and TRBJ2-7, with D perhaps matching TRBD1 (6 bases). CDR3 size: 11 residues. In germline, CDR1 is GTSNPN, CDR2 SVGIG (reference sequence). CDR3 in DNA: TGTGCCTGGAAGGACAGCTACGAGCTGTACTTC. Its translation: CAWKDSYELYF.

The chain employs TRBV5-8 and TRBJ2-7; 9 nucleotides match TRBD2. CDR1 and CDR2 from the germline V gene are SGHTS and YDEGEE. The CDR3 consists of 13 residues. With V trimmed by 4 bases and J by 4 bases, 3 bases remained unmatched. The CDR3 here is CASSAGLAYEQYF. CDR3 coding DNA: TGTGCCAGCAGCGCCGGACTAGCGTACGAGCAGTACTTC.

The chain has TRBV6-6 and TRBJ1-4; 10 bases align to TRBD1. The CDR3 is 15 residues long. Per germline, CDR1 MNHNY and CDR2 SVGAGI (reference sequence). V lost 6 bases and J lost 3; bases outside the gene matches: 4. CDR3 sequence reads: CASSPTGGPNEKLFF. The DNA for the CDR3 is TGTGCCAGCAGCCCGACAGGGGGCCCTAATGAAAAACTGTTTTTT.

V gene TRBV18 combines with J gene TRBJ2-3; D could derive from TRBD1 or TRBD2 (6 bases each). CDR3 length: 17 amino acids. V was cut by 0 bases and J by 0 bases, with 13 bases left in between. The germline V gene encodes CDR1 KGHSH and CDR2 LQKENI. The CDR3 loop is CASSPPSIGGSTDTQYF. In DNA, the CDR3 is TGTGCCAGCTCACCACCCTCCATAGGGGGGAGCACAGATACGCAGTATTTT. Full variable domain (missing parts from reference TRBV18 and TRBJ2-3): NAGVMQNPRHLVRRRGQEARLRCSPMKGHSHVYWYRQLPEEGLKFMVYLQKENIIDESGMPKERFSAEFPKEGPSILRIQQVVRGDSAAYFCASSPPSIGGSTDTQYFGPGTRLTVL.

This chain joins TRBV5-1 and TRBJ2-3; TRBD1 might be the D (5 bases). CDR3 length: 12 amino acids. Trimming cost V 7 bases and J 6 bases, with 12 bases left between them. CDR1 and CDR2 (germline): SGHRS, YFSETQ. The CDR3 spells CASFKKGDTQYF. The CDR3, as DNA: TGCGCCAGCTTCAAGAAGGGGGATACGCAGTATTTT.

This clone has only one observation. The V gene is TRBV25-1, the J gene TRBJ1-3; D gene unclear. V gave up 6 bases and J gave up 2 bases, with 17 bases separating them. Germline lookup yields CDR1 MGHDK and CDR2 SYGVNS. The CDR3 consists of 16 residues. CDR3 in DNA: TGTGCCAGCAGCCTATCTGGAAAACGGACTGGAAACACCATATATTTT. Protein: CASSLSGKRTGNTIYF. The full variable domain, with the rest looked up from reference TRBV25-1 and TRBJ1-3, is EADIYQTPRYLVIGTGKKITLECSQTMGHDKMYWYQQDPGMELHLIHYSYGVNSTEKGDLSSESTVSRIRTEHFPLTLESARPSHTSQYLCASSLSGKRTGNTIYFGEGSWLTVV.

The CDR3 DNA reads TGTGCCAGTAGTAGCCAGACCTACGAGCAGTACTTC. This sequence encodes CASSSQTYEQYF. V usage is TRBV19 and J usage is TRBJ2-7; D remains ambiguous. Germline assignment: CDR1 LNHDA and CDR2 SQIVND (reference sequence). The CDR3 runs to 12 residues. V was trimmed by 4 bases and J by 2 bases, leaving 6 bases between them.

The chain employs TRBV7-9 and TRBJ1-5, with D possibly TRBD1 on 5 matching bases. This CDR3 has 13 residues. V was clipped by 4 bases and J by 11 bases, with 15 bases between them. Germline loops: CDR1 SEHNR, CDR2 FQNEAQ (reference sequence). The CDR3 sequence is CASSSGTVPAQHF. The CDR3 DNA sequence: TGTGCCAGCAGCTCGGGGACTGTTCCAGCCCAGCATTTT. Looking up the rest from reference TRBV7-9 and TRBJ1-5 gives the full variable domain: DTGVSQNPRHKITKRGQNVTFRCDPISEHNRLYWYRQTLGQGPEFLTYFQNEAQLEKSRLLSDRFSAERPKGSFSTLEIQRTEQGDSAMYLCASSSGTVPAQHFGDGTRLSIL.